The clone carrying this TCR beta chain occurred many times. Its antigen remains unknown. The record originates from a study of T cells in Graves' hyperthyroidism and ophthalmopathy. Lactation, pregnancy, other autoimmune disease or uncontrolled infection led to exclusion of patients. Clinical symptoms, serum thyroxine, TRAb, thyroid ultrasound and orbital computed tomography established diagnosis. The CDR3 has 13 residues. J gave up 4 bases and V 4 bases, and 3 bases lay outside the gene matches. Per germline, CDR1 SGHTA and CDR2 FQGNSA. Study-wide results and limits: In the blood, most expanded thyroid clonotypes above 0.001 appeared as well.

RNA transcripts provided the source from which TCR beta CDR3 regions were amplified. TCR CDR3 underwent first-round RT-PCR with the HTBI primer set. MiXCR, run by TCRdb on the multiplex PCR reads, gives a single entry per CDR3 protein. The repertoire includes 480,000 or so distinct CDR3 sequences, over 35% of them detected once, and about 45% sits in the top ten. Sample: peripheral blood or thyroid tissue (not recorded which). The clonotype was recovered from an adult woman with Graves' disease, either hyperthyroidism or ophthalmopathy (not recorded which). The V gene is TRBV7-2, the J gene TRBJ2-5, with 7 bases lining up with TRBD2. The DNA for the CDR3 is TGTGCCAGCAGCTGGGGAGGGGTAGAGACCCAGTACTTC. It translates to CASSWGGVETQYF.